This T cell receptor beta chain was identified in a study of T cells in localized non-small cell lung cancer. In regard to this clone: Antigen: not known.

Overall study results and limits: Uninvolved neighboring lung showed the greatest T cell clonality, exceeding tumor. A higher density of T cells in blood coincided with extended overall survival.

Some clones are missing from TCRdb's copy, which holds only in-frame ones; the method was immunoSEQ multiplex PCR. The sample records fewer than 35,000 clones, about 90% being singletons. The V gene lost 1 base and the J gene lost 3 bases, with 6 bases spanning the gap. Per germline, CDR1 SGHTA and CDR2 FQGTGA. The CDR3 is 13 residues long. V is TRBV7-3 and J is TRBJ2-5; no reliable D call. Sequences were derived from PBMCs, sampled before any cancer treatment. The source of this sequence is a man between 40 and 69 years old with stage II lung adenocarcinoma. Written as DNA, the CDR3 is TGTGCCAGCAGCTTAAGGCGCGAAGAGACCCAGTACTTC. It encodes CASSLRREETQYF.